This entry features one T cell receptor beta chain sequence. Its matching antigen is unknown. The data stem from a study of monozygotic twins with inflammatory bowel disease. Study-level results: Neither one strong signal nor one clonotype associated with IBD was supported. Twins with IBD were found to have lower TCRbeta diversity (inverse Simpson) than healthy co-twins. Treatment differences in immunosuppression may have added variability to the repertoires of patients.

The CDR3 is made up of 13 amino acids. Germline CDR1 and CDR2: SGHRS and YFSETQ. One entry per CDR3 protein, without DNA, is what TCRdb gives after re-calling the 5' RACE reads. Listed are fewer than 350,000 distinct CDR3 sequences; roughly 2% falls within the top ten. Sequenced sample: blood. This receptor was taken from a human donor with ulcerative colitis or Crohn's disease, or a healthy co-twin of an affected twin (not recorded which). V is TRBV5-1 and J is TRBJ2-7; TCRdb's D call, TRBD1, is unchecked because there is no DNA. CDR3 amino acids: CASAPSALYEQYF.